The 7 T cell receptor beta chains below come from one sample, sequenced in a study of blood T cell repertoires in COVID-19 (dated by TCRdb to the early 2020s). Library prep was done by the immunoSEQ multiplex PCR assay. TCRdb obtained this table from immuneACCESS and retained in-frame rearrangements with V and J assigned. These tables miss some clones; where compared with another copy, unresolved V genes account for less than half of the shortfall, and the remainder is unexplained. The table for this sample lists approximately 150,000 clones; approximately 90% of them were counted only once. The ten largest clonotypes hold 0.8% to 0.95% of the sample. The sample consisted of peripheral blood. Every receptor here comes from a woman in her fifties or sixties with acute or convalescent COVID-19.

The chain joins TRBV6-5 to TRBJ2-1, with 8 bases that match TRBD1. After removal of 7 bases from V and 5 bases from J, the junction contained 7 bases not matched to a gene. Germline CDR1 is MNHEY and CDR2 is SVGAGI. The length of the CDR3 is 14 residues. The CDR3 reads CASTRDRSDNEQFF. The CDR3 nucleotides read TGTGCCAGCACCCGGGACAGGAGTGACAATGAGCAGTTCTTC.

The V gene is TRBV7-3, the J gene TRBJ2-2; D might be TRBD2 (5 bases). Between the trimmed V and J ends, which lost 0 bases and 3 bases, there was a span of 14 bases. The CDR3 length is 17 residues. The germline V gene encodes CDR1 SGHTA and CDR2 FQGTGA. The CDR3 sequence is CASSLTGAVEYTGELFF. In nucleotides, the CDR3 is TGTGCCAGCAGCTTAACGGGAGCGGTGGAGTACACCGGGGAGCTGTTTTTT.

CDR3 amino acids: CALEFNRGLSPLHF. CDR3 DNA sequence: TGTGCCCTGGAGTTCAACAGGGGGCTTTCACCCCTCCACTTT. The rearrangement uses TRBV30 and TRBJ1-6; 9 bases line up with TRBD1. The trim removed 8 bases at V and 9 bases at J, leaving 11 bases unmatched. This CDR3 is 14 amino acids long. Looked up from germline, CDR1 is GTSNPN and CDR2 is SVGIG (reference sequence).

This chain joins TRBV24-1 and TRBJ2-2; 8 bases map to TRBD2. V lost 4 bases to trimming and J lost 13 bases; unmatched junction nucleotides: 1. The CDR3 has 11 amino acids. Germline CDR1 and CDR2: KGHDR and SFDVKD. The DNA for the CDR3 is TGTGCCACCAGTGACGGGAGGGGGCTGTTTTTT. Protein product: CATSDGRGLFF.

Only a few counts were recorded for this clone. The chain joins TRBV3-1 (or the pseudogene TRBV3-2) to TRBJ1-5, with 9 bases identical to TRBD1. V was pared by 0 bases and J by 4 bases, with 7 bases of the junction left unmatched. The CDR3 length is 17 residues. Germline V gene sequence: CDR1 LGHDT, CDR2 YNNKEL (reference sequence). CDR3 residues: CASSQESGTGFNQPQHF. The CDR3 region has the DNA TGTGCCAGCAGCCAAGAAAGTGGGACAGGGTTTAATCAGCCCCAGCATTTT.

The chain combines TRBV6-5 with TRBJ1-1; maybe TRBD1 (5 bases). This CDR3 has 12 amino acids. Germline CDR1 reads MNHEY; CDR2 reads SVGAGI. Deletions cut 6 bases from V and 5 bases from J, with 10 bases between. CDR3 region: CASRLSGTEAFF. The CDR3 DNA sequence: TGTGCCAGCAGGCTATCAGGGACTGAAGCTTTCTTT.

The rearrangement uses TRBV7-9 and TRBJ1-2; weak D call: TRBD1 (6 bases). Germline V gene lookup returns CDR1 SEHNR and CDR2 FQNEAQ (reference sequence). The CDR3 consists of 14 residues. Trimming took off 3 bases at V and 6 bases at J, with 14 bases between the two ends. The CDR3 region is CASSFSGVGDGYTF. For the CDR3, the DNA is TGTGCCAGCAGCTTTTCAGGGGTCGGGGATGGCTACACCTTC.